The source of this TCR beta chain is a study of T cell responses to AZD1222 COVID-19 vaccine. TCRdb keeps only in-frame clones here, not all; method: immunoSEQ multiplex PCR. The repertoire has about 82,000 clones, approximately 85% of them found once; the top ten carry 9.5% to 13%. This CDR3 region has 15 residues. Per the germline V gene, CDR1 is SGHDT and CDR2 is YYEEEE. V was clipped by 0 bases and J by 3 bases, with 13 bases between them. The V and J genes are TRBV5-6 and TRBJ2-7, with D possibly matching TRBD1 (5 bases). Sequencing used peripheral blood, obtained 28 days after the second AZD1222 dose. The receptor was derived from an adult who received the AZD1222 COVID-19 vaccine. In nucleotides, the CDR3 is TGTGCCAGCAGCTTGGAAGGGCCCAGGGTCTACGAGCAGTACGTC. The encoded protein is CASSLEGPRVYEQYV.